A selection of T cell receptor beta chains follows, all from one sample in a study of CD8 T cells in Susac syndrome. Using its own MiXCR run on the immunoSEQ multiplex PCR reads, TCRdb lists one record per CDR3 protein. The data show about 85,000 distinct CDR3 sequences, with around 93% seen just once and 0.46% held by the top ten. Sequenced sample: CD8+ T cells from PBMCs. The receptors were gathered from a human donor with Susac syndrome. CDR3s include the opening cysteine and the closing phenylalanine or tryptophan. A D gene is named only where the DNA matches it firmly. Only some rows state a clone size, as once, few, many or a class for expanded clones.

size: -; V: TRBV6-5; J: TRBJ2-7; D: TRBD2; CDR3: CASRAGRDYEQYF; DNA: TGTGCCAGCAGAGCGGGACGGGACTACGAGCAGTACTTC
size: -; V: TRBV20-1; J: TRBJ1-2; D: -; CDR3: CSARKGSERAWEGYTF; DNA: TGCAGTGCTAGAAAGGGTTCGGAAAGGGCCTGGGAAGGCTACACCTTC
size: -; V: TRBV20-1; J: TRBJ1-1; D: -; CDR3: CSAPPELGSGTEAFF; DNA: TGCAGTGCTCCGCCGGAGTTGGGGTCGGGGACTGAAGCTTTCTTT
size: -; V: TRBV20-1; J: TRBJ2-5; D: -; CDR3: CSAREVGYQETQYF; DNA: TGCAGTGCTAGAGAGGTGGGGTATCAAGAGACCCAGTACTTC
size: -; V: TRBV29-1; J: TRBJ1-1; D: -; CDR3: CSVYGTLISEAFF; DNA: TGCAGCGTTTACGGGACCCTAATTAGTGAAGCTTTCTTT
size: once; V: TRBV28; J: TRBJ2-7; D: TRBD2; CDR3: CATTGLAGGYEQYF; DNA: TGTGCCACCACGGGACTAGCGGGAGGATACGAGCAGTACTTC
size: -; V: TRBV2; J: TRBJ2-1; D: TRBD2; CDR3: CASRPLGGTVKFF; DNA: TGTGCCAGCAGACCCCTGGGGGGGACTGTGAAGTTCTTC
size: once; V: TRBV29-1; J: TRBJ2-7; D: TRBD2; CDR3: CSVQAGEQYF; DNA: TGCAGCGTTCAAGCGGGAGAGCAGTACTTC
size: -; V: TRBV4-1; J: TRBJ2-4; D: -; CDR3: CASSQEPWVGVAKNIQYF; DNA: TGCGCCAGCAGCCAAGAACCCTGGGTGGGGGTAGCCAAAAACATTCAGTACTTC
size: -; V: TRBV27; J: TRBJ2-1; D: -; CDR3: CASGSEQFF; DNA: TGTGCCAGCGGCAGTGAGCAGTTCTTC
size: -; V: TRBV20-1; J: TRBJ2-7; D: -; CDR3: CSARVTGGDEQYF; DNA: TGCAGTGCTAGAGTAACGGGGGGCGACGAGCAGTACTTC
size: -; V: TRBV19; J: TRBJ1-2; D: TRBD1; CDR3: CATAPGTDAYGYTF; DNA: TGTGCCACCGCACCCGGGACAGATGCTTATGGCTACACCTTC
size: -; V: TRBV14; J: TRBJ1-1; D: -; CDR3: CASSIVRNTEAFF; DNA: TGTGCCAGCAGCATAGTCAGGAACACTGAAGCTTTCTTT
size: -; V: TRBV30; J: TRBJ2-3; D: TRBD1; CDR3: CAWISGTGATDTQYF; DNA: TGTGCCTGGATCTCCGGGACAGGGGCTACAGATACGCAGTATTTT
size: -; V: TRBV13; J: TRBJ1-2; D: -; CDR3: CASSFKNYGYTF; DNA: TGTGCCAGCAGCTTTAAGAACTATGGCTACACCTTC
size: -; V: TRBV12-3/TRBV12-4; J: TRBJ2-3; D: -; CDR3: CASSFGVGDTQYF; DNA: TGTGCCAGCAGTTTCGGAGTTGGGGATACGCAGTATTTT
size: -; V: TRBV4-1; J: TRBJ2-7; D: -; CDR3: CASSQDVYEQYF; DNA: TGCGCCAGCAGCCAAGATGTCTACGAGCAGTACTTC
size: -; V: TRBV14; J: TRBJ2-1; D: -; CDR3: CASSQGDTAFF; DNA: TGTGCCAGCAGCCAAGGAGACACTGCGTTCTTC
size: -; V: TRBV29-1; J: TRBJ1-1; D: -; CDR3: CSVERDPEAFF; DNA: TGCAGCGTTGAAAGGGATCCTGAAGCTTTCTTT
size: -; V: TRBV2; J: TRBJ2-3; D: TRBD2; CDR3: CASSPTSGRYTDTQYF; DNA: TGTGCCAGCAGCCCTACTAGCGGGAGATACACAGATACGCAGTATTTT
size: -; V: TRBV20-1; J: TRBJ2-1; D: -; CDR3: CSARQSTIGRAFANEQFF; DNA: TGCAGTGCTAGACAATCCACCATTGGCAGGGCTTTCGCCAATGAGCAGTTCTTC
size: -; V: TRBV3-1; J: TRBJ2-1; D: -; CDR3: CASSQEGAGAHNEQFF; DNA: TGTGCCAGCAGCCAAGAGGGGGCGGGAGCCCACAATGAGCAGTTCTTC
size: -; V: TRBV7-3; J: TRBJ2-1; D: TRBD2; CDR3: CASSFGGGFYNEQFF; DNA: TGTGCCAGCAGCTTCGGGGGGGGCTTCTACAATGAGCAGTTCTTC
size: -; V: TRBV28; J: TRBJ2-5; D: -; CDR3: CASSQRQYVEETQYF; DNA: TGTGCCAGCAGTCAACGACAGTACGTGGAAGAGACCCAGTACTTC
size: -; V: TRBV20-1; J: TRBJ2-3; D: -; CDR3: CSARDPGGVRTDTQYF; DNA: TGCAGTGCTAGAGATCCGGGTGGGGTTCGAACAGATACGCAGTATTTT
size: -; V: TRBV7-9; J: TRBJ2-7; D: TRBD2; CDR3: CASRGGTSLTEQYF; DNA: TGTGCCAGCAGGGGGGGGACTAGCCTAACCGAGCAGTACTTC
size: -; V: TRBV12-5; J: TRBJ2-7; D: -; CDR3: CASGLTDSGEQYF; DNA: TGTGCTAGTGGTTTGACGGACTCGGGGGAGCAGTACTTC
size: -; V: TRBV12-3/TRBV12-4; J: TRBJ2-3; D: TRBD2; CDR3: CASSSGSADTQYF; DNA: TGTGCCAGCAGTAGCGGGAGTGCAGATACGCAGTATTTT